This TCR beta chain was observed in a study of T cells in Graves' hyperthyroidism and ophthalmopathy (dated 2019 in TCRdb). Looking at the study overall: Peripheral blood was collected at initial diagnosis, before any treatment. To identify TCR V-J signatures that set the groups apart, the researchers used a discovery cohort of 100 patients, made up of some 41 with Graves' ophthalmopathy and 55 to 65 with stable Graves' hyperthyroidism. Whether ophthalmopathy could be predicted prospectively was tested in an independent validation cohort made up of approximately 19 hyperthyroidism patients plus 17 patients who later progressed to ophthalmopathy. The 75 to 100 discovery patients were randomly split 7:3 into training and test sets. Thyroid tissue and blood T-cell repertoires from more than five Graves' hyperthyroidism patients were also compared in the study. After sampling, hyperthyroidism patients received methimazole starting at 30 mg daily, and ophthalmopathy patients received high-dose intravenous methylprednisolone. TCR Vbeta CDR3 sequencing of approximately 140 peripheral blood samples (43 ophthalmopathy, 75 or so hyperthyroidism and roughly 17 progressor patients) is reported in the paper. The investigation overall reported the following: Sample size was not statistically predetermined, and investigators were not blinded to group allocation. During validation, the model predicted progression to ophthalmopathy a median of around 6 months ahead of onset, with around 65% sensitivity and 72.22% specificity. Blood samples also contained most of the expanded thyroid clonotypes (frequency above 0.001), which suggests that blood repertoires may reflect thyroid immune responses. Ophthalmopathy was separated from stable hyperthyroidism by a 13 V-J signature model, with around 88% sensitivity and about 81% specificity obtained in cross-validation and 80%/75% obtained in testing.

This clonotype showed up many times. The specificity of this receptor is unknown. Base qualities are missing; no much larger clone stands one base away. The germline V gene (reference sequence) sets CDR1 to DFQATT and CDR2 to SNEGSKA. V has 3 bases trimmed and J has 8 bases trimmed; junction bases matching no gene number 5. There are 14 amino acids in the CDR3, from cysteine to phenylalanine inclusive. This entry keeps only the CDR3 DNA: 42 bases, framed from base 1. The TCR beta CDR3 regions were amplified from the RNA transcripts. The TCR CDR3 was subjected to a first round of RT-PCR using the HTBI primer set and the Qiagen OneStep RT-PCR kit. A second multiplex PCR round built the libraries, followed by size selection and purification. Paired-end sequencing of the libraries was performed with 100 bp reads on an Illumina HiSeq2000. The original methods were these. SOAPnuke was used to process the raw data, with reads discarded if the reads contained adapters or uncalled bases, had a mean Phred below 15, or lacked an exact constant-primer or identifier match. High-quality paired reads were merged using COPE v1.2.5, and each unique nucleotide sequence was defined as a clonotype. Clonotypes were aligned to IMGT TRBV, TRBD and TRBJ reference segments using MiTCR v1.1. The analysis included only V-J combinations with a frequency above 0.0001, which together covered 99% to 99.2% of the repertoires. A TCS score was defined as the ratio of F50 (clonal expansion) to E x V (chaos), with BLOSUM62-based TCRdist applied between CDR3 peptides within each V-J. Welch's t-statistics and random forest reduced around 550 V-J features to some 14, which were used in a naive Bayes classifier (R e1071). TCRdb reprocessing: public reads trimmed at Q25 with fastp, clones called with MiXCR, in-frame beta chains kept. Rows are unified per CDR3 protein, each entry keeping the most common DNA and genes. These V and J calls derive from TCRdb rather than the authors' analysis. The table for this sample lists more than 300,000 distinct CDR3 sequences; about 15% of them were counted only once. The ten top clones hold 15% to 20% of the sample.

Ophthalmopathy patients had moderately to severely active disease, with a Clinical Activity Score of 3 or more, a NOSPECS grade of 4 or more, and a disease duration of less than 3 months. Any patient with an uncontrolled infection, another autoimmune disease, pregnancy or lactation was excluded. Diagnoses were based on clinical symptoms, serum thyroxine and TRAb, thyroid ultrasound and orbital computed tomography. PBMCs were isolated from roughly 10 ml of fresh peripheral blood by Ficoll-Paque density gradient centrifugation. Total RNA was extracted with Trizol reagent, and quality was checked on an Agilent 2100 Bioanalyzer.

The chain uses TRBV20-1 and TRBJ2-1, with TRBD1 identical over 12 junction bases. Input material: blood. This sequence was found in a woman in her 30s with Graves' ophthalmopathy. The DNA is as follows: TGCAGTGCTAGTCCCGGGACAGGGGGCTATGAGCAGTTCTTC. The encoded protein is CSASPGTGGYEQFF.